This is a list of T cell receptor beta chains from one sample in a study of T cell repertoires in cytomegalovirus infection. The antigens of these receptors remain unknown. In TCRdb, the reads were re-called with MiXCR into one record per CDR3 protein. The sample holds 350,000 to 400,000 distinct CDR3 sequences, about 35% seen once. The source was cultured PBMCs, collected from culture after CMV antigen stimulation. The source of these receptors is a human donor in good health (CMV status not recorded). Some clones in this sample may be carry-over from other donors' samples. Both conserved end residues are part of each CDR3. A D gene is named only where the DNA matches it firmly. Clone size is stated in some rows and not others, as once, few, many or a class when expanded.

abundance	v_gene	d_gene	j_gene	CDR3nt	CDR3aa
.	TRBV27	.	TRBJ2-7	TGTGCCAGCAGTTTTCGAGCGGTCGCCTACGAGCAGTACTTC	CASSFRAVAYEQYF
many	TRBV7-2	.	TRBJ2-1	TGTGCCAGCAGCTTAGCAGTCTCCAACTCCTACAATGAGCAGTTCTTC	CASSLAVSNSYNEQFF
few	TRBV7-2	.	TRBJ1-5	TGTGCCAGCAGCTTATTTGACGATCAGCCCCAGCATTTT	CASSLFDDQPQHF
.	TRBV27	.	TRBJ1-2	TGTGCCAGTACACAGAACTTTAACTATGGCTACACCTTC	CASTQNFNYGYTF
.	TRBV7-2	.	TRBJ2-5	TGTGCCAGCAGACCCGCTAGCGCAGAAGAGACCCAGTACTTC	CASRPASAEETQYF
.	TRBV6-2/TRBV6-3	TRBD1	TRBJ2-7	TGTGCCAGCCGGGACAGGCGCTACGAGCAGTACTTC	CASRDRRYEQYF
few	TRBV7-2	TRBD2	TRBJ2-5	TGTGCCAGCAGCTCCGGGGCTAGCGGGATGGTAGAGACCCAGTACTTC	CASSSGASGMVETQYF
.	TRBV2	.	TRBJ2-7	TGTGCCAGCAACCCGGGACCTGACTCCTACGAGCAGTACTTC	CASNPGPDSYEQYF
.	TRBV28	.	TRBJ2-1	TGTGCCAGCAGGGCCTCCGGGACACTTTACAATGAGCAGTTCTTC	CASRASGTLYNEQFF
.	TRBV7-8	.	TRBJ2-3	TGTGCCAGCAGCCTAGTTTCGTTGACTAGCACAGATACGCAGTATTTT	CASSLVSLTSTDTQYF
.	TRBV11-2	TRBD2	TRBJ2-7	TGTGCCAGCAGCTTAGATGGGGGGGTAGGCTACGAGCAGTACTTC	CASSLDGGVGYEQYF
.	TRBV19	TRBD1	TRBJ1-1	TGTGCCACCCAGGGCAGGGGGGCCACTGAAGCTTTCTTT	CATQGRGATEAFF
few	TRBV19	TRBD1	TRBJ1-5	TGTGCCAGTAGTATGGAAGCAGGGGGCTATAGCAATCAGCCCCAGCATTTT	CASSMEAGGYSNQPQHF
once	TRBV9	.	TRBJ2-3	TGTGCCAGCAGCTCCAGGGGACTGAGCACAGATACGCAGTATTTT	CASSSRGLSTDTQYF
.	TRBV7-3	.	TRBJ2-3	TGTGCCAGCAGGTCCGGACCAGATACGCAGTATTTT	CASRSGPDTQYF
.	TRBV6-6	.	TRBJ1-6	TGTGCCAGCAGTTACTCGATTAGGCTGGGTTCACCCCTCCACTTT	CASSYSIRLGSPLHF
many	TRBV7-2	TRBD2	TRBJ2-1	TGTGCCAGCAGCTTAGTTGGGGGACTAGCGGGACCATACAATGAGCAGTTCTTC	CASSLVGGLAGPYNEQFF
.	TRBV28	.	TRBJ2-6	TGTGCCAGCAGTTCCCCCGGGACGGGAAGTGGAAGGGGGGCCAACGTCCTGACTTTC	CASSSPGTGSGRGANVLTF
few	TRBV18	.	TRBJ2-1	TGTGCCAGCTCACCACAATCTACCGGGCCTCGCGTTGGGCAGTTCTTC	CASSPQSTGPRVGQFF
.	TRBV27	TRBD1	TRBJ1-5	TGTGCCAGCAGTTTATGGGGGCAGGGGGGCAATCAGCCCCAGCATTTT	CASSLWGQGGNQPQHF
.	TRBV7-2	.	TRBJ2-1	TGTGCCAGCAGCTTAGAGGCTCGAAGCTCCTACAATGAGCAGTTCTTC	CASSLEARSSYNEQFF
.	TRBV24-1	.	TRBJ1-5	TGTGCCACCGGACCTGGAGGACTTAGCAATCAGCCCCAGCATTTT	CATGPGGLSNQPQHF
once	TRBV28	.	TRBJ2-3	TGTGCCAGCAGTCCAAACCGGGTGCAGGGGCCTGCTGGAGATACGCAGTATTTT	CASSPNRVQGPAGDTQYF
.	TRBV24-1	.	TRBJ2-1	TGTGCCACCAGTGCCTCGGGGCGGGCGGGGAGTTTTTCCTACAATGAGCAGTTCTTC	CATSASGRAGSFSYNEQFF
.	TRBV11-2	.	TRBJ1-1	TGTGCCAGCAGCTCGACAGCAACGGGGACTGAAGCTTTCTTT	CASSSTATGTEAFF
.	TRBV20-1	.	TRBJ2-1	TGCAGTGGGCATAAACTAGTGCATGAGCAGTTCTTC	CSGHKLVHEQFF
.	TRBV6-2/TRBV6-3	.	TRBJ2-1	TGTGCCAGCAGTTACTCCCAGCGGCCTTACAATGAGCAGTTCTTC	CASSYSQRPYNEQFF
.	TRBV15	.	TRBJ1-1	TGTGCCACCAGCAGAGATGAGGGACGGCCGAACACTGAAGCTTTCTTT	CATSRDEGRPNTEAFF
many	TRBV11-2	TRBD2	TRBJ2-3	TGTGCCAGCAGCCTCAGACTAGCGGGGGGGGCAGATACGCAGTATTTT	CASSLRLAGGADTQYF
many	TRBV7-2	.	TRBJ1-1	TGTGCCAGCAGCTTGGCCGGGGGGTTTAACACTGAAGCTTTCTTT	CASSLAGGFNTEAFF
.	TRBV27	.	TRBJ2-1	TGTGCCAGGTCCGTCCTATACAATGAGCAGTTCTTC	CARSVLYNEQFF
few	TRBV7-8	TRBD2	TRBJ2-1	TGTGCCAGCAGCTTAGCATTTCTCGGGGGTTCTAGCGGGAGCTACAATGAGCAGTTCTTC	CASSLAFLGGSSGSYNEQFF
.	TRBV4-1	TRBD1	TRBJ1-5	TGCGCCAGCAGCCACTCTGACAGGGACCATCAGCCCCAGCATTTT	CASSHSDRDHQPQHF
few	TRBV7-2	TRBD2	TRBJ2-7	TGTGCCAGCCGGGGAGGGGACCAGAGCTCCTACGAGCAGTACTTC	CASRGGDQSSYEQYF
few	TRBV6-2/TRBV6-3	.	TRBJ2-5	TGTGCCAGCAGCTACTGGTCTGGGGAGACCCAGTACTTC	CASSYWSGETQYF
.	TRBV4-3	.	TRBJ1-2	TGCGCCAGCAGCCAAGGAGAGGCACGGAACTATGGCTACACCTTC	CASSQGEARNYGYTF
few	TRBV6-2/TRBV6-3	TRBD2	TRBJ2-1	TGTGCCAGCAGTTACCCCGACAGGGGGTCCCCGGGACTAGCGGGACGGCGTGAGCAGTTCTTC	CASSYPDRGSPGLAGRREQFF
few	TRBV6-2/TRBV6-3	TRBD2	TRBJ2-1	TGTGCCAGCAGTTTCTCCCTCTTCGGGAGGAGCTCCTACAATGAGCAGTTCTTC	CASSFSLFGRSSYNEQFF
.	TRBV27	.	TRBJ2-1	TGTGCCAGCAGTTTATCGATAGCGGTTAATGAGCAGTTCTTC	CASSLSIAVNEQFF
.	TRBV6-5	TRBD2	TRBJ2-7	TGTGCCAGCAGTTACTCGGGCAAACCGGGACGGCCGCGACTAGCGTCGGGCGAGCAGTACTTC	CASSYSGKPGRPRLASGEQYF
.	TRBV20-1	TRBD2	TRBJ2-1	TGCAGTGCTAGTACGGGACTAGCGGGAGGTAATGAGCAGTTCTTC	CSASTGLAGGNEQFF
.	TRBV7-8	.	TRBJ2-1	TGTGCCAGCAGCTTAATAGCGGTCGCTTTCAATGAGCAGTTCTTC	CASSLIAVAFNEQFF
.	TRBV19	.	TRBJ2-1	TGTGCCAGTAGTATCGACGGGAGATCCTACAATGAGCAGTTCTTC	CASSIDGRSYNEQFF
many	TRBV7-2	.	TRBJ1-6	TGTGCCAGCAGCCAAACCCTTAGTTCACCCCTCCACTTT	CASSQTLSSPLHF
.	TRBV6-2/TRBV6-3	.	TRBJ1-1	TGTGCCAGTGAGGACGGTCCTGAAGCTTTCTTT	CASEDGPEAFF
.	TRBV4-3	TRBD2	TRBJ2-1	TGCGCCAGCAGCCAAGATAGGACCGGGAGGGCCTCCAGAGAGCAGTTCTTC	CASSQDRTGRASREQFF
many	TRBV7-2	TRBD2	TRBJ2-7	TGTGCCAGCAGCCCACAGAGCGGGAGGTACACCTACGAGCAGTACTTC	CASSPQSGRYTYEQYF
.	TRBV7-9	.	TRBJ2-5	TGTGCCAGCAGCTTCAGTCGCAGCGGGGAGACCCAGTACTTC	CASSFSRSGETQYF
.	TRBV7-2	.	TRBJ1-1	TGTGCCAGCAGCCCTATGGCGGACACTGAAGCTTTCTTT	CASSPMADTEAFF
.	TRBV12-3/TRBV12-4	.	TRBJ1-5	TGTGCCAGCAGTTTTCAAGAGAGCCCCAATCAGCCCCAGCATTTT	CASSFQESPNQPQHF
.	TRBV28	.	TRBJ2-5	TGTGCCAGCAAGGGTAGCAGACGTGAGACCCAGTACTTC	CASKGSRRETQYF
many	TRBV7-2	.	TRBJ2-7	TGTGCCAGCAGCCAGGGGCAGGGACGCGAGCAGTACTTC	CASSQGQGREQYF
.	TRBV15	.	TRBJ2-3	TGTGCCACCAGCAGAGGGTTGAGGGATACGCAGTATTTT	CATSRGLRDTQYF
many	TRBV7-2	TRBD1	TRBJ1-5	TGTGCCAGCAGCTTAGTTACAGGGGTTAATCAGCCCCAGCATTTT	CASSLVTGVNQPQHF